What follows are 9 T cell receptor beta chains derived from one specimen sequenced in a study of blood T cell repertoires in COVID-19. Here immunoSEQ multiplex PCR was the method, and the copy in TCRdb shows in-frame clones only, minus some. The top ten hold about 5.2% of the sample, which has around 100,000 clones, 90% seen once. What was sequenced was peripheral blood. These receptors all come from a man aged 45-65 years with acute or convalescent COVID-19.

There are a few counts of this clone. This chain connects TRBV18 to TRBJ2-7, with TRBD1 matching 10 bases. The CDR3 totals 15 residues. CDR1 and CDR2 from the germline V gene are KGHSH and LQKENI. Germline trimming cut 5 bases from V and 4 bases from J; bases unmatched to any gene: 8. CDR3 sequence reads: CASSDTTGGAYEQYF. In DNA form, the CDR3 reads TGTGCCAGCTCAGATACGACAGGGGGCGCATACGAGCAGTACTTC.

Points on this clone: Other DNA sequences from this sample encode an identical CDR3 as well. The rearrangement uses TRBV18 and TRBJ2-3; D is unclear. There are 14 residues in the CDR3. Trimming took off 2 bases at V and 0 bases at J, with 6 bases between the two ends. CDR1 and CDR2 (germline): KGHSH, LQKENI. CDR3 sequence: CASSPGGSTDTQYF. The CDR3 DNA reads TGTGCCAGCTCACCAGGCGGCAGCACAGATACGCAGTATTTT. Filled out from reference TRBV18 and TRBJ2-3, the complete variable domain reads NAGVMQNPRHLVRRRGQEARLRCSPMKGHSHVYWYRQLPEEGLKFMVYLQKENIIDESGMPKERFSAEFPKEGPSILRIQQVVRGDSAAYFCASSPGGSTDTQYFGPGTRLTVL.

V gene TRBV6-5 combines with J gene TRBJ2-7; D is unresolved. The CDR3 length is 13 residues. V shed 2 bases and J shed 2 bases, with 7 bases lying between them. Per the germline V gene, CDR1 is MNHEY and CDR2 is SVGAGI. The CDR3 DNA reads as TGTGCCAGCAGTTACCCCCCGGCCTACGAGCAGTACTTC. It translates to CASSYPPAYEQYF.

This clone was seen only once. This chain's CDR3 is CATSGGGAGNQPQHF. Here the CDR3 DNA reads TGTGCCACCTCCGGGGGAGGGGCTGGCAATCAGCCCCAGCATTTT. The chain is built from TRBV24-1 and TRBJ1-5; a possible D gene is TRBD1 (5 bases). The CDR3 loop spans 15 amino acids. The V and J ends lost 9 bases and 2 bases respectively, with 16 bases between them. Germline CDR1 KGHDR, CDR2 SFDVKD.

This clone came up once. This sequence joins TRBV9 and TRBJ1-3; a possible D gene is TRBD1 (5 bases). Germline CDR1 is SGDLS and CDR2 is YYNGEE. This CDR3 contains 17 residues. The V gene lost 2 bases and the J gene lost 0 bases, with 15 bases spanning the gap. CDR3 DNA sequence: TGTGCCAGCAGCGTCTCAACCGGCGGGGCCTCTGGAAACACCATATATTTT. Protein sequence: CASSVSTGGASGNTIYF.

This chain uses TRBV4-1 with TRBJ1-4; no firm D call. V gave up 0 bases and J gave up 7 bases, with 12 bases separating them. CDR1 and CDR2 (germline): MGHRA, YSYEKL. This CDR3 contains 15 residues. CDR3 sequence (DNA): TGCGCCAGCAGCCAAGATTTGGCAGGATCTGAAAAACTGTTTTTT. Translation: CASSQDLAGSEKLFF.

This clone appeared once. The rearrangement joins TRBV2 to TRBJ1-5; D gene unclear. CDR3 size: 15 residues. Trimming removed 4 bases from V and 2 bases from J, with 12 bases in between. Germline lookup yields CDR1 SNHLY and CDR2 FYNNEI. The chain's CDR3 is CASSGAGIRNQPQHF. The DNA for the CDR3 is TGTGCCAGCAGTGGGGCCGGCATTCGCAATCAGCCCCAGCATTTT.

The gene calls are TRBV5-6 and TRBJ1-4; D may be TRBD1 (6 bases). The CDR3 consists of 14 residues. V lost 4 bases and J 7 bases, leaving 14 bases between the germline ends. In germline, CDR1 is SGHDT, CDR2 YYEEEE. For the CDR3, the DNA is TGTGCCAGCAGCCATCGGGGGGCACCTGAAAAACTGTTTTTT. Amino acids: CASSHRGAPEKLFF. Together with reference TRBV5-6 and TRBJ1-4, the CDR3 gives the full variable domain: DAGVTQSPTHLIKTRGQQVTLRCSPKSGHDTVSWYQQALGQGPQFIFQYYEEEERQRGNFPDRFSGHQFPNYSSELNVNALLLGDSALYLCASSHRGAPEKLFFGSGTQLSVL.

CDR3 in amino acids: CASSTKRSSYNEQFF. The CDR3 DNA reads as TGTGCCAGTAGTACGAAGCGGAGCTCCTACAATGAGCAGTTCTTC. The rearrangement uses TRBV19 and TRBJ2-1, with TRBD2 as a possible D gene (5 bases). CDR1 and CDR2 (germline): LNHDA, SQIVND (reference sequence). The CDR3 is 15 amino acids. Trimming removed 4 bases from V and 0 bases from J, with 10 bases in between.